This entry is about one T cell receptor (beta chain). These data are taken from a study of cytomegalovirus exposure and HLA in healthy donors. CDR1 SGHRS and CDR2 YFSETQ come from the germline V gene. V lost 4 bases to trimming and J lost 2 bases, with 14 bases between them. There are 15 residues in the CDR3. 60 Vbeta and 13 Jbeta primers were used in PCR. Measured with immunoSEQ multiplex PCR; TCRdb has only the in-frame clones, and not every one. The table has approximately 140,000 clones, around 83% seen once. This TCR was recovered from a girl aged 2-10 years in good health and CMV-seronegative. The chain uses TRBV5-1 and TRBJ2-3, with D perhaps TRBD2 (7 bases). The sequenced material came from PBMCs. CDR3 nucleotide sequence: TGCGCCAGCAGCCCGGGGGGCACGTTCACAGATACGCAGTATTTT. Translation gives CASSPGGTFTDTQYF.